This T cell receptor (beta chain) was documented in a study of shared clonotypes between healthy human individuals. Worth noting for this clone: Its antigen is as yet unknown.

Study-level results: Sampling covered nothing but blood. Tissue TCR repertoires likely differ from those found in blood.

V was cut by 6 bases and J by 5 bases, with 10 bases left in between. The CDR3 is 12 residues long. CDR1 and CDR2 (germline): MDHEN, SYDVKM. Using immunoSEQ multiplex PCR, the repertoire was profiled, and TCRdb retains in-frame clones only, with some absent. The top ten clones hold approximately 10% of a sample with around 330,000 clones, about 74% of them seen once. The chain links TRBV28 to TRBJ2-5; D is ambiguous. The receptor was derived from a young man in good health. Sequenced input: memory CD4+ T cells sorted from blood. Subset given: CD45RA-negative fraction. This CDR3 reads CASSPIGETQYF. The CDR3, as DNA: TGTGCCAGCAGCCCTATTGGGGAGACCCAGTACTTC.